This TCR beta chain emerged from a study of response to subunit inactivated influenza vaccine. Overall study findings and caveats: Few new T cells, the authors suggested, are recruited by each seasonal influenza vaccination.

There are a few counts of this clonotype. Its antigen is unidentified. Looked up from germline, CDR1 is SQVTM and CDR2 is ANQGSEA. There are 16 residues in the CDR3. V lost 0 bases and J lost 4, with 13 bases in between. Each CDR3 protein gets one entry after TCRdb re-called the RT-PCR reads with MiXCR. The sample records 590,000 or so distinct CDR3 sequences, 13% to 15% being singletons. The sequence was obtained from a man aged 45-65 years who received an inactivated influenza vaccine. The chain combines TRBV29-1 with TRBJ2-6; D call uncertain. The source material was PBMCs from blood, sampled approximately 15 days before vaccination. The CDR3 DNA reads TGCAGCGTTGAAGAACATGCTAGGTACGGGGCCAACGTCCTGACTTTC. Protein sequence: CSVEEHARYGANVLTF.